This passage covers 9 T cell receptor beta chains from one sample sequenced in a study of T-cell reconstitution after alpha-beta-depleted transplantation in children. For TCRbeta, the library was prepared with unique molecular identifiers. TCRdb reprocessed the PCR reads via MiXCR and lists one record per CDR3 protein. The sample holds 450,000 to 600,000 distinct CDR3 sequences, 10% to 15% seen once. Sample: PBMCs, mostly from graft donor cells, taken 360 days after TCRalphabeta/CD19-depleted stem cell transplant. The origin of the receptors is a male patient younger than 18 who had a stem cell transplant for acute myeloid leukemia, so the T cells may come from the graft donor.

This rearrangement joins TRBV29-1 to TRBJ1-4; D is uncertain. The germline CDR1 and CDR2 sequences are SQVTM and ANQGSEA. V gave up 4 bases and J gave up 7 bases, with 10 bases separating them. The CDR3 runs to 12 residues. For the CDR3, the DNA is TGCAGCGTTGTGGCAGCGAGTGAAAAACTGTTTTTT. This codes for CSVVAASEKLFF.

This clonotype showed up many times. This CDR3 is CASSLKWDRYNSPLHF. CDR3 nucleotides: TGTGCCAGCAGCTTAAAGTGGGACAGATATAATTCACCCCTCCACTTT. V usage is TRBV7-2 and J usage is TRBJ1-6, with 7 bases lining up with TRBD1. Germline V gene sequence: CDR1 SGHTA, CDR2 FQGNSA. This CDR3 has 16 amino acids. The V gene end was trimmed by 2 bases and the J gene end by 4 bases; junction bases not matched to a gene: 5.

The J gene is TRBJ2-2, the V gene TRBV28; possibly TRBD1 for D (5 bases). The V and J ends lost 1 base and 5 bases respectively, with 8 bases between them. Germline lookup yields CDR1 MDHEN and CDR2 SYDVKM. This CDR3 spans 14 amino acids. The CDR3 DNA is TGTGCCAGCAGTTTATACAGGCGAACCGGGGAGCTGTTTTTT. Translating it yields CASSLYRRTGELFF.

The chain carries TRBV20-1 and TRBJ1-5; 9 bases fit TRBD1. Germline V gene data show CDR1 as DFQATT and CDR2 as SNEGSKA (reference sequence). The junction had 5 bases not matched to a gene; V was cut back by 8 bases and J by 6 bases. The CDR3 covers 12 residues. For the CDR3, the DNA is TGCAGTCCCACAGGGGGCGGTCAGCCCCAGCATTTT. Amino acids: CSPTGGGQPQHF.

In its sample, this clonotype was seen many times. The chain links TRBV7-9 to TRBJ2-2, with D possibly TRBD1 on 5 matching bases. The V and J ends lost 0 bases and 0 bases respectively, with 11 bases between them. This CDR3 comprises 17 residues. The germline V gene encodes CDR1 SEHNR and CDR2 FQNEAQ (reference sequence). CDR3 bases: TGTGCCAGCAGCTTAGCTCTGGTAGGGGCGAACACCGGGGAGCTGTTTTTT. This codes for CASSLALVGANTGELFF.

This chain connects TRBV9 to TRBJ2-7, with TRBD2 matching over 13 bases. Germline V lookup: CDR1 SGDLS, CDR2 YYNGEE. The CDR3 is 16 amino acids. With 3 bases clipped from V and 2 bases from J, the junction kept 5 bases outside the gene matches. CDR3 residues: CASSGPGLAGTYEQYF. CDR3 sequence (DNA): TGTGCCAGCAGCGGTCCGGGACTAGCGGGAACCTACGAGCAGTACTTC.

The rearrangement uses TRBV14 and TRBJ2-7; possibly TRBD2 for D (7 bases). The CDR3 runs 17 residues. CDR1 is SGHDN and CDR2 is FVKESK in the germline V gene. V lost 3 bases to trimming and J lost 2 bases, with 20 bases between them. DNA for the CDR3: TGTGCCAGCAGCCACAGGGGAGGGGCCGGAGGGACCTACGAGCAGTACTTC. Translation gives CASSHRGGAGGTYEQYF.

The sample holds a few counts of this clonotype. The chain uses TRBV5-1 and TRBJ2-1; 9 bases fit TRBD2. The CDR3 length is 15 residues. Trimming at V came to 4 bases and at J to 3 bases, leaving 5 bases not matched to a gene. Germline values: CDR1 SGHRS, CDR2 YFSETQ. CDR3 region: CASSTTSGRYNEQFF. The CDR3, as DNA: TGCGCCAGCAGCACGACTAGCGGCCGCTACAATGAGCAGTTCTTC.

This clonotype was seen only a few times. V gene TRBV29-1 combines with J gene TRBJ2-5; TRBD2 matches at 11 bases. The CDR3 runs 15 residues. V gave up 2 bases and J gave up 4 bases; unmatched junction bases: 6. The germline CDR1 and CDR2 sequences are SQVTM and ANQGSEA. In nucleotides, the CDR3 is TGCAGCGTTGAACTAGCGGGAGGTAGAGTAGAGACCCAGTACTTC. The encoded protein is CSVELAGGRVETQYF.